Following are 14 T cell receptor beta chains from one sample sequenced in a study of T-cell reconstitution after alpha-beta-depleted transplantation in children. Unique molecular identifiers were used to barcode this TCRbeta library. TCRdb fed the PCR reads into MiXCR, producing one record per CDR3 protein. The sample consists of approximately 150,000 distinct CDR3 sequences, roughly 8.8% of them appearing once. Sequenced material: PBMCs, mostly from graft donor cells, taken 180 days after TCRalphabeta/CD19-depleted stem cell transplant. These receptors came from a female patient between 2 and 15 years old who had a stem cell transplant for congenital amegakaryocytic thrombocytopenia, so the T cells may come from the graft donor.

This clonotype has at least ten counts. The J gene is TRBJ1-4, the V gene TRBV20-1, with D uncertain. The CDR3 is 12 residues long. Trimming stripped 1 base from V and 8 bases from J, with 8 bases between. Germline CDR1 DFQATT, CDR2 SNEGSKA (reference sequence). This chain's CDR3 is CSARGRKEKLFF. The CDR3 DNA is TGCAGTGCTAGAGGTAGAAAAGAAAAACTGTTTTTT.

The genes are TRBV3-1 and TRBJ1-6; D ambiguous. Germline V CDR1 and CDR2: LGHDT, YNNKEL (reference sequence). This CDR3 contains 12 residues. V lost 1 base and J lost 9, with 4 bases in between. CDR3 amino acids: CASSQGTSPLHF. CDR3 in DNA: TGTGCCAGCAGCCAAGGGACTTCACCCCTCCACTTT.

This clonotype has at least ten counts. The chain employs TRBV12-3 or TRBV12-4 and TRBJ2-1; 9 bases fit TRBD2. The CDR3 sequence is 16 residues long. V gave up 4 bases and J gave up 3 bases; unmatched junction bases: 7. The CDR3 bases are TGTGCCAGCAGTTCGGGTAGCGGGGGATACTACAATGAGCAGTTCTTC. Translated: CASSSGSGGYYNEQFF.

This clonotype turned up a few times. V and J are TRBV7-3 and TRBJ2-5; 9 nucleotides agree with TRBD1. The ends lost 5 bases at V and 2 bases at J; junction bases unmatched: 3. The CDR3 runs to 14 residues. Germline CDR1 reads SGHTA; CDR2 reads FQGTGA. The CDR3 spells CASSETGGQETQYF. CDR3 DNA sequence: TGTGCCAGCAGCGAGACAGGGGGACAAGAGACCCAGTACTTC.

This clonotype was counted only a few times. The chain couples TRBV12-3 or TRBV12-4 to TRBJ1-2; D possibly corresponds to TRBD1 (5 bases). The CDR3 spans 17 residues. The ends were cut back, 1 base at V and 3 bases at J, with 18 bases in the middle. Written as DNA, the CDR3 is TGTGCCAGCAGTTTAGGGACTCGGGCCAGGGAGTACTATGGCTACACCTTC. This sequence encodes CASSLGTRAREYYGYTF.

The sample holds many counts of this clonotype. This chain connects TRBV20-1 to TRBJ2-5; 12 bases map to TRBD2. The length of the CDR3 is 14 residues. Germline trimming cut 6 bases from V and 2 bases from J; bases unmatched to any gene: 4. Per germline, CDR1 DFQATT and CDR2 SNEGSKA (reference sequence). In DNA form, the CDR3 reads TGCAGTGCCCTCGGGACTAGCGGGCAAGAGACCCAGTACTTC. Translation gives CSALGTSGQETQYF.

There are a few counts of this clonotype. The chain employs TRBV29-1 and TRBJ1-2; 7 positions match TRBD1. J was trimmed by 8 bases and V by 0 bases; bases with no gene match: 6. CDR1 is SQVTM, CDR2 ANQGSEA, per germline. This CDR3 comprises 13 residues. This CDR3 is CSVEDGDSRGYTF. CDR3 in DNA: TGCAGCGTTGAAGATGGGGACAGCCGCGGCTACACCTTC. Using reference TRBV29-1 and TRBJ1-2 for the parts outside the CDR3, the full variable domain is SAVISQKPSRDICQRGTSLTIQCQVDSQVTMMFWYRQQPGQSLTLIATANQGSEATYESGFVIDKFPISRPNLTFSTLTVSNMSPEDSSIYLCSVEDGDSRGYTFGSGTRLTVV.

In its sample, this clonotype was seen many times. The rearrangement joins TRBV21-1 to TRBJ2-3. TRBV21-1 is deemed a pseudogene. This CDR3 is 18 amino acids long. CDR3 coding DNA: TGTGCCAGCAGCAACTTTGACCTGCTCGGGGTGAGCACAGATACGCAGTATTTT. Amino acids: CASSNFDLLGVSTDTQYF.

This clonotype showed up just a few times. The V call is TRBV7-8, the J call TRBJ1-5, with a possible D match to TRBD1 (5 bases). Germline CDR1 and CDR2: SGHVS and FQNEAQ. The CDR3 consists of 16 residues. V was pared by 4 bases and J by 3 bases, with 16 bases between. CDR3 nucleotides: TGTGCCAGCAGCTCCTCAGGGATGTACCTCAATCAGCCCCAGCATTTT. As protein: CASSSSGMYLNQPQHF.

There are a few counts of this clonotype. V and J are TRBV20-1 and TRBJ1-4, with unresolved D. Germline values: CDR1 DFQATT, CDR2 SNEGSKA (reference sequence). Trimming pared 8 bases from V and 4 bases from J, leaving 14 bases between. The CDR3 extends over 13 amino acids. Here the CDR3 reads CSPPSSYNEKLFF. The CDR3 nucleotides read TGCAGTCCTCCTTCCAGTTATAATGAAAAACTGTTTTTT.

This clonotype was seen ten or more times. This chain connects TRBV2 to TRBJ2-7; no clear D. Per the germline V gene, CDR1 is SNHLY and CDR2 is FYNNEI. The CDR3 runs to 13 residues. With 9 bases removed from V and 0 bases from J, the gap between germline ends came to 12 bases. The DNA for the CDR3 is TGTGCCAGTATCCCGCCGGCCTCCTACGAGCAGTACTTC. Amino acids: CASIPPASYEQYF.

This clonotype was recorded many times. J is TRBJ1-1 and V is TRBV12-3 or TRBV12-4, with 8 bases matching TRBD1. CDR3 size: 17 residues. V trimming: 5 bases; J trimming: 0 bases; junction bases outside the gene matches: 11. The CDR3 reads CASSQSYRGVMNTEAFF. DNA of the CDR3: TGTGCCAGCAGTCAATCCTACAGGGGGGTCATGAACACTGAAGCTTTCTTT.

This clonotype appeared a few times. This sequence joins TRBV7-9 and TRBJ2-7; D is unclear. V was trimmed by 3 bases and J by 5 bases, leaving 8 bases between them. This CDR3 has 12 residues. Germline assignment: CDR1 SEHNR and CDR2 FQNEAQ (reference sequence). The CDR3 here is CASSFSANEQYF. CDR3 nucleotides: TGTGCCAGCAGCTTTAGTGCTAACGAGCAGTACTTC.

V is TRBV7-9 and J is TRBJ1-4; D is undetermined. Trimming shortened V by 5 bases and J by 0 bases, and 10 bases separated the two germline ends. The CDR3 length is 15 residues. Germline CDR1 and CDR2: SEHNR and FQNEAQ (reference sequence). CDR3 residues: CASSETAATNEKLFF. The CDR3 DNA sequence: TGTGCCAGCAGCGAAACGGCTGCAACTAATGAAAAACTGTTTTTT.